This T cell receptor beta chain originates from a study of T cells after yellow fever vaccination. The wider study: When fractions had low cell numbers, they were prepared with SMART-Seq v4 Ultra Low Input. The study's findings and limits: Contaminants from the bulk population, in the form of abundant clonotypes, could be found in FACS-sorted repertoires.

The CDR3 consists of 13 residues. J gave up 7 bases and V 6 bases, and 7 bases lay outside the gene matches. The germline V gene encodes CDR1 MNHNS and CDR2 SASEGT. TCRdb analysed the 5' RACE reads with MiXCR anew, one entry per CDR3 protein. This table has more than 350,000 distinct CDR3 sequences, under 14% appearing once. This clonotype was detected only a few times. Its antigen is not known. The source is a man aged 18-30 years who received the YFV17D yellow fever vaccine. This specimen consisted of PBMCs, obtained on the day of the first yellow fever vaccination. The V and J genes are TRBV6-1 and TRBJ2-7, with 9 bases lining up with TRBD1. The CDR3 reads CASRQGAEGEQYF. CDR3 nucleotide sequence: TGTGCCAGCAGACAGGGGGCCGAGGGGGAGCAGTACTTC.